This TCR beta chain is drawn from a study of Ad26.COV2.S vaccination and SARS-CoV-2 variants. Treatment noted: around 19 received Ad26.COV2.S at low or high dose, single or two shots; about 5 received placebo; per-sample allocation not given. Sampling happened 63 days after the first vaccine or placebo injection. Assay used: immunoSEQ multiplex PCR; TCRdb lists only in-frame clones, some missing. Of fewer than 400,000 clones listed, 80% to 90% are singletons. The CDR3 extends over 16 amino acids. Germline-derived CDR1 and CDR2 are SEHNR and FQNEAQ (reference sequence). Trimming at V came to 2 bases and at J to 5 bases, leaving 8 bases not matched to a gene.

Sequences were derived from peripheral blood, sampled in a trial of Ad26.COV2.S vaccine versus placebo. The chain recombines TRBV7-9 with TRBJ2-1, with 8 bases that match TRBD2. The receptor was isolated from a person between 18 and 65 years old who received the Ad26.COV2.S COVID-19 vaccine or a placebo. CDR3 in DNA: TGTGCCAGCAGCTTACATACGGGGGGGCCGGACAATGAGCAGTTCTTC. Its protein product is CASSLHTGGPDNEQFF.